This T cell receptor beta chain was documented in a study of blood T cell repertoires in COVID-19. The method was immunoSEQ multiplex PCR; TCRdb's version includes in-frame clones alone and lacks a portion of them. The profile covers approximately 300,000 clones, with around 89% appearing a single time and under 8% taken by the ten largest. The germline CDR1 and CDR2 sequences are ENHRY and SYGVKD. The CDR3 contains 14 residues. V shed 6 bases and J shed 5 bases, with 14 bases lying between them. This clonotype originated in a man between 18 and 29 years old who had recovered from COVID-19. The chain is built from TRBV10-3 and TRBJ2-1, with D tentatively TRBD2 (5 bases). The sample taken for sequencing was peripheral blood. The CDR3 protein is CAIRGNSGNNEQFF. The CDR3 region has the DNA TGTGCCATCAGGGGGAATTCGGGGAACAATGAGCAGTTCTTC.